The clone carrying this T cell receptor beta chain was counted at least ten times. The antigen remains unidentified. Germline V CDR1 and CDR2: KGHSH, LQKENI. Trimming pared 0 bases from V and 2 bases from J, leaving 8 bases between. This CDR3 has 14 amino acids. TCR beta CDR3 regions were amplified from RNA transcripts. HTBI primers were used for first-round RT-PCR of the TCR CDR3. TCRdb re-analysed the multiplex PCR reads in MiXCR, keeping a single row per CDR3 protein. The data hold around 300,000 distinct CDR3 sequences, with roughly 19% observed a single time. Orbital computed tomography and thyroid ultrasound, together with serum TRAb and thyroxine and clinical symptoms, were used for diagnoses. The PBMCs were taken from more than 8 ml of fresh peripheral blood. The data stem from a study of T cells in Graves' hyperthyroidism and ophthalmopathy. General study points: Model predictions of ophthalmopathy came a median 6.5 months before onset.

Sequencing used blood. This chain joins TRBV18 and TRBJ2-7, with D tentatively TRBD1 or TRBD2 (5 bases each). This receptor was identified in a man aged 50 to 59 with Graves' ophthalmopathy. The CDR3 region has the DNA TGTGCCAGCTCACCACCAGAGGGGACCTACGAGCAGTACTTC. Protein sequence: CASSPPEGTYEQYF.